Shown below are 26 T cell receptor beta chains from a single sample sequenced in a study of Graves' ophthalmopathy and Graves' hyperthyroidism. Transcripts of RNA were the source for amplifying TCR beta CDR3 regions. Second-round multiplex PCR followed a first-round RT-PCR using HTBI primers. TCRdb analysed the multiplex PCR reads with MiXCR anew, one entry per CDR3 protein. The repertoire holds fewer than 650,000 distinct CDR3 sequences, with about 20% as singletons. Input material: peripheral blood. The receptor set was obtained from a woman in her late teens or twenties with stable Graves' hyperthyroidism. Some clones in this sample may be carry-over from other donors' samples.

This clonotype was counted many times. The rearrangement uses TRBV30 and TRBJ1-5, with 7 positions matching TRBD1. The CDR3 runs 14 residues. The J segment lost 4 bases and the V segment lost 2 bases, leaving 5 bases of the junction unmatched. In germline, CDR1 is GTSNPN, CDR2 SVGIG (reference sequence). The CDR3 reads CAWSPDRRNQPQHF. CDR3 nucleotide sequence: TGTGCCTGGAGTCCGGACAGGAGAAATCAGCCCCAGCATTTT. Full variable domain (outside the CDR3, taken from reference TRBV30 and TRBJ1-5): SQTIHQWPATLVQPVGSPLSLECTVEGTSNPNLYWYRQAAGRGLQLLFYSVGIGQISSEVPQNLSASRPQDRQFILSSKKLLLSDSGFYLCAWSPDRRNQPQHFGDGTRLSIL.

The sample holds many counts of this clonotype. This chain joins TRBV12-3 or TRBV12-4 and TRBJ2-5, with no clear D. V gave up 7 bases and J gave up 5 bases, with 8 bases separating them. The CDR3 is 11 amino acids. As DNA, the CDR3 is TGTGCCAGCACCCCTGGGGAGACCCAGTACTTC. It yields the protein CASTPGETQYF.

This clonotype was observed many times. The DNA of the CDR3 is TGTGCCAGCAGTCTCTCCCGGCTCGAGCAGTACTTC. Translated, it gives CASSLSRLEQYF. The rearrangement joins TRBV12-3 or TRBV12-4 to TRBJ2-7; D call uncertain. Trimming left V 5 bases short and J 6 bases short, with 11 bases between. The CDR3 consists of 12 residues.

In its sample, this clonotype was seen many times. V gene TRBV13 combines with J gene TRBJ2-2; no definite D call. Per the germline V gene, CDR1 is PRHDT and CDR2 is FYEKMQ (reference sequence). Trimming stripped 1 base from V and 0 bases from J, with 9 bases between. The CDR3 totals 16 residues. CDR3 coding DNA: TGTGCCAGCAGCTTAGTTTACAGAGCGAACACCGGGGAGCTGTTTTTT. It encodes CASSLVYRANTGELFF. The variable domain in full, completed from reference TRBV13 and TRBJ2-2, reads AAGVIQSPRHLIKEKRETATLKCYPIPRHDTVYWYQQGPGQDPQFLISFYEKMQSDKGSIPDRFSAQQFSDYHSELNMSSLELGDSALYFCASSLVYRANTGELFFGEGSRLTVL.

This clonotype appeared many times. This sequence joins TRBV6-2 or TRBV6-3 and TRBJ1-1; D is possibly TRBD1 (6 bases). The germline V and J ends were trimmed by 2 bases and 3 bases, with 13 bases remaining between them. Germline V gives CDR1 MNHEY, CDR2 SVGEGT. The CDR3 covers 15 residues. Here the CDR3 DNA reads TGTGCCAGCAGTTACCCGCCACGACAGGACACTGAAGCTTTCTTT. This gives the protein CASSYPPRQDTEAFF.

The V and J genes are TRBV28 and TRBJ1-6; D possibly corresponds to TRBD1 (5 bases). The length of the CDR3 is 17 residues. Germline V lookup: CDR1 MDHEN, CDR2 SYDVKM. V was shortened by 3 bases and J by 9 bases, with 21 bases between the two germline ends. The CDR3 nucleotides read TGTGCCAGCAGTTTCGGACTCAAAAGGGGTTTAGTTTCACCCCTCCACTTT. Amino acids: CASSFGLKRGLVSPLHF.

In the case of this clonotype: This sequence may be a read error, since a much larger clone differs from it by one base. The missing conserved phenylalanine or tryptophan at the end of this CDR3 makes a read error likely. This chain connects TRBV12-3 or TRBV12-4 to TRBJ2-2; either TRBD1 or TRBD2 may supply D (6 bases each). The CDR3 covers 14 residues. The germline V and J ends were trimmed by 5 bases and 0 bases, with 7 bases remaining between them. The CDR3 sequence: CASSRGANTGELFV. The CDR3 DNA reads as TGTGCCAGCAGTAGGGGGGCGAACACCGGGGAGCTGTTTGTT.

At least ten counts were recorded for this clonotype. The J gene is TRBJ2-7, the V gene TRBV7-3; 14 bases align to TRBD2. The length of the CDR3 is 15 residues. The V gene's germline CDR1 is SGHTA and CDR2 FQGTGA. V gave up 5 bases and J gave up 5 bases; unmatched junction bases: 5. The CDR3 bases are TGTGCCAGCAGCAGACTAGCGGGAGGGCTAGACGAGCAGTACTTC. The encoded protein is CASSRLAGGLDEQYF.

This clonotype came up many times. V and J are TRBV13 and TRBJ1-5, with 10 nucleotides matching TRBD1. The CDR3 consists of 21 residues. After removal of 3 bases from V and 0 bases from J, the junction contained 17 bases not matched to a gene. Per germline, CDR1 PRHDT and CDR2 FYEKMQ (reference sequence). As DNA, the CDR3 is TGTGCCAGCAGCTTTCGCCCTAGGTGGGACAGGGGATCTCTTAGCAATCAGCCCCAGCATTTT. This codes for CASSFRPRWDRGSLSNQPQHF.

Comments on this clonotype: The germline gene is not matched at one end of the junction; a read error may be the cause. V and J are TRBV2 and TRBJ1-1; no clear D gene. CDR1 is SNHLY, CDR2 FYNNEI, per germline. This CDR3 contains 13 residues. CDR3 sequence reads: CAISHSWNTEAFF. Written as DNA, the CDR3 is TGCGCTATCAGTCATTCCTGGAACACTGAAGCTTTCTTT.

This clonotype was seen a handful of times. V usage is TRBV11-2 and J usage is TRBJ2-4; D gene ambiguous. The DNA end lines up better with TRBJ2-1; the J call may be wrong. The CDR3 sequence is 11 residues long. Looked up from germline, CDR1 is SGHAT and CDR2 is FQNNGV. The CDR3 DNA follows: TGTGCCAGCAGCTTAGGAAGGGAGCAGTTCTTC. Its protein product is CASSLGREQFF.

The chain couples TRBV28 to TRBJ2-7; perhaps TRBD1 as D (6 bases). The germline gives CDR1 MDHEN, CDR2 SYDVKM. The CDR3 runs to 13 residues. The V end was cut by 7 bases, the J end by 2 bases, with 12 bases between. For the CDR3, the DNA is TGTGCCAGCACTACGCGACAGGCCTACGAGCAGTACTTC. Its translation is CASTTRQAYEQYF.

There are many counts of this clonotype. Written as DNA, the CDR3 is TGTGCCAGCAGCACGGACAGGGTTGGAGAGACCCAGTACTTC. Amino acid sequence: CASSTDRVGETQYF. The chain combines TRBV28 with TRBJ2-5; 8 positions agree with TRBD1. CDR1 is MDHEN, CDR2 SYDVKM, per germline. This CDR3 has 14 residues. The ends lost 6 bases at V and 4 bases at J; junction bases unmatched: 7. The full variable domain, completed using reference TRBV28 and TRBJ2-5, is DVKVTQSSRYLVKRTGEKVFLECVQDMDHENMFWYRQDPGLGLRLIYFSYDVKMKEKGDIPEGYSVSREKKERFSLILESASTNQTSMYLCASSTDRVGETQYFGPGTRLLVL.

This clonotype was counted many times. A much larger clone sits a single nucleotide away, making a read error possible. J is TRBJ2-5 and V is TRBV2; no firm D call. Trimming left V 5 bases short and J 1 base short, with 8 bases between. This CDR3 is built from 13 residues. Looked up from germline, CDR1 is SNHLY and CDR2 is FYNNEI. CDR3 bases: TGTGCCAGCAGTTCGCGGTTCCAAGAGACCCAGTACTTC. Translated, it gives CASSSRFQETQYF.

Many counts were recorded for this clonotype. The chain carries TRBV6-1 and TRBJ2-3, with 7 bases aligning to TRBD2. Trimming cost V 6 bases and J 5 bases; bases outside gene matches: 5. The CDR3 consists of 13 residues. From germline, CDR1 is MNHNS and CDR2 SASEGT. DNA of the CDR3: TGTGCCAGCAGCCCAGCGGGGAGAGATACGCAGTATTTT. Its protein product is CASSPAGRDTQYF.

This clonotype was detected ten times or more. V and J are TRBV6-1 and TRBJ2-7; TRBD1 is a possible D gene (6 bases). Per the germline V gene, CDR1 is MNHNS and CDR2 is SASEGT. This CDR3 spans 18 amino acids. V shed 1 base and J shed 2 bases, with 21 bases lying between them. The CDR3 spells CASSEDRVLSVSPYEQYF. The CDR3 nucleotides are TGTGCCAGCAGTGAAGACAGGGTCCTCTCGGTGAGCCCCTACGAGCAGTACTTC.

This clonotype was seen ten or more times. This rearrangement joins TRBV7-2 to TRBJ2-2; no reliable D call. CDR3 length: 15 amino acids. Trimming removed 0 bases from V and 6 bases from J, with 11 bases in between. In germline, CDR1 is SGHTA, CDR2 FQGNSA. The CDR3 protein is CASSLAQWGSGELFF. The CDR3 DNA reads as TGTGCCAGCAGCTTAGCGCAATGGGGTTCCGGGGAGCTGTTTTTT.

This clonotype was observed at least ten times. The V and J genes are TRBV6-4 and TRBJ2-7, with 10 nucleotides matching TRBD2. Germline values: CDR1 MRHNA, CDR2 SNTAGT. Trimming took 8 bases from V and 2 from J; bases not matched to a gene: 15. The CDR3 is 17 residues long. DNA for the CDR3: TGTGCCAGCGAGGAGTTCGCTAGCGGGGGCGGTACCTACGAGCAGTACTTC. It translates to CASEEFASGGGTYEQYF.

This sequence joins TRBV27 and TRBJ2-7; no clear D gene. The CDR3 runs to 16 residues. The germline gives CDR1 MNHEY, CDR2 SMNVEV (reference sequence). The CDR3 region is CVCSFAGLVGGYEQYF. As DNA, the CDR3 is TGTGTCTGCAGTTTTGCAGGCCTGGTGGGTGGCTACGAGCAGTACTTC.

This clonotype was observed at least ten times. The rearrangement joins TRBV29-1 to TRBJ1-2; D may be TRBD1 (6 bases). From germline, CDR1 is SQVTM and CDR2 ANQGSEA. The CDR3 runs 13 residues. Trimming took off 6 bases at V and 3 bases at J, with 14 bases between the two ends. The CDR3 reads CSVATGRDYGYTF. In nucleotides, the CDR3 is TGCAGCGTCGCTACAGGGCGCGACTATGGCTACACCTTC.

In its sample, this clonotype was seen many times. The rearrangement links TRBV20-1 to TRBJ1-2, with 9 nucleotides matching TRBD1. CDR1 is DFQATT and CDR2 is SNEGSKA in the germline V gene (reference sequence). V shed 1 base, J shed 2 bases, and the junction held 8 bases outside the gene matches. This CDR3 has 16 residues. The DNA for the CDR3 is TGCAGTGCTAGAGCTTACAGGGGGCGAGGGAACTATGGCTACACCTTC. Translating gives CSARAYRGRGNYGYTF.

This clonotype was detected ten times or more. The chain uses TRBV6-1 and TRBJ2-7; no clear D gene. Between the trimmed V and J ends, which lost 7 bases and 3 bases, there was a span of 13 bases. The CDR3 contains 13 residues. Germline lookup yields CDR1 MNHNS and CDR2 SASEGT. As DNA, the CDR3 is TGTGCCAGCACTGGGCGGCCCCGCTACGAGCAGTACTTC. Protein: CASTGRPRYEQYF.

This CDR3 reads CASRVGLAGPYEQYF. The CDR3 DNA follows: TGTGCCAGCAGAGTAGGGCTAGCGGGCCCCTACGAGCAGTACTTC. The V call is TRBV6-1, the J call TRBJ2-7; 8 nucleotides line up with TRBD2. V lost 6 bases to trimming and J lost 2 bases; unmatched junction nucleotides: 9. This CDR3 is 15 amino acids long. The germline V gene encodes CDR1 MNHNS and CDR2 SASEGT.

The DNA of the CDR3 is TGTGCCAGCAGTGAACCAGGGACAAGCAATCAGCCCCAGCATTTT. Protein product: CASSEPGTSNQPQHF. The chain uses TRBV6-1 and TRBJ1-5; possible D gene TRBD1, 6 bases. Trimming removed 2 bases from V and 1 base from J, with 9 bases in between. The CDR3 spans 15 residues. CDR1 and CDR2 (germline): MNHNS, SASEGT.

This clonotype was detected a few times. The chain has TRBV6-2 or TRBV6-3 and TRBJ2-3; TRBD2 is a possible D gene (5 bases). Trimming took off 6 bases at V and 3 bases at J, with 22 bases between the two ends. Germline V lookup: CDR1 MNHEY, CDR2 SVGEGT. CDR3 length: 17 amino acids. CDR3 region: CASSSPHDYESTDTQYF. CDR3 DNA: TGTGCCAGCAGCTCCCCCCACGACTATGAATCGACAGATACGCAGTATTTT.

This clonotype has more than one count but fewer than ten. The gene calls are TRBV6-2 or TRBV6-3 and TRBJ1-2, with D hard to call. Germline CDR1 and CDR2: MNHEY and SVGEGT. Trimming removed 4 bases from V and 2 bases from J, with 20 bases in between. The CDR3 consists of 17 residues. CDR3 nucleotides: TGTGCCAGCAGTTCCTATCAGGCTACGGGAGTGAACTATGGCTACACCTTC. Translation gives CASSSYQATGVNYGYTF.